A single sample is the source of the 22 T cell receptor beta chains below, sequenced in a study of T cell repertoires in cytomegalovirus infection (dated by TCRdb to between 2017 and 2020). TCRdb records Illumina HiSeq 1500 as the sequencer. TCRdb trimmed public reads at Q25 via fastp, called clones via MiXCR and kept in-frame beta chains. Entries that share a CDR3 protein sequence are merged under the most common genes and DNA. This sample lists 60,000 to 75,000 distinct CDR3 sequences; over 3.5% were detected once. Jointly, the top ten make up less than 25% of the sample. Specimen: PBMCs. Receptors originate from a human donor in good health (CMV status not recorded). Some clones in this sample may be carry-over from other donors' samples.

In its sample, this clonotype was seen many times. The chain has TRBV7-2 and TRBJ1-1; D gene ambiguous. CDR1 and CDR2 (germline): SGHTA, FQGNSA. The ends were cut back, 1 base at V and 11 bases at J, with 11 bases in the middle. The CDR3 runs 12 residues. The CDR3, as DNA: TGTGCCAGCAGCTTAGGGGCTGGGCGGGCTTTCTTT. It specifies CASSLGAGRAFF.

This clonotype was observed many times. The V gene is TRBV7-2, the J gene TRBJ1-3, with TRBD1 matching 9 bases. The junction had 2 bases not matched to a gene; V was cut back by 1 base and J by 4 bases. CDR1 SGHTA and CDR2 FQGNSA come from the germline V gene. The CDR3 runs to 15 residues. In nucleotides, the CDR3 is TGTGCCAGCAGCTTAGGGGGGACAGGGGGAAACACCATATATTTT. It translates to CASSLGGTGGNTIYF.

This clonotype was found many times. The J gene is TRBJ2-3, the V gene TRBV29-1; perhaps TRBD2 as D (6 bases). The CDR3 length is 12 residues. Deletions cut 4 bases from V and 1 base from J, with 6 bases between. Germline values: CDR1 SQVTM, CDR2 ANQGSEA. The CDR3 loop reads CSVGGGTDTQYF. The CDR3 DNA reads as TGCAGCGTTGGGGGGGGCACAGATACGCAGTATTTT.

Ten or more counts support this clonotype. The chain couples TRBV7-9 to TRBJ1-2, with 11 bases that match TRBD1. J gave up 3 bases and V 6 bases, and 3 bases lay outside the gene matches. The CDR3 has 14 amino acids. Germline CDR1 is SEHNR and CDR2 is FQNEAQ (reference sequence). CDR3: CASSSGQGDYGYTF. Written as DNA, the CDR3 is TGTGCCAGCAGTTCGGGACAGGGGGACTATGGCTACACCTTC.

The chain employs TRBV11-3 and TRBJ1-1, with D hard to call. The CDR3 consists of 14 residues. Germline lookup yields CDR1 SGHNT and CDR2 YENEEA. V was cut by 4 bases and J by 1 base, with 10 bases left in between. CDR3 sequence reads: CASSSGGSNTEAFF. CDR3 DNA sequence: TGTGCCAGCAGCTCGGGAGGCTCGAACACTGAAGCTTTCTTT.

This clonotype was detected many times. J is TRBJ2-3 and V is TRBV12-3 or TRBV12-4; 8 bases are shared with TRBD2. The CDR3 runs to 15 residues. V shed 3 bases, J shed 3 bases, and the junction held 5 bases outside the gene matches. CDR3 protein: CASSLDGGGTDTQYF. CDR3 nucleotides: TGTGCCAGCAGTTTGGACGGGGGGGGTACAGATACGCAGTATTTT.

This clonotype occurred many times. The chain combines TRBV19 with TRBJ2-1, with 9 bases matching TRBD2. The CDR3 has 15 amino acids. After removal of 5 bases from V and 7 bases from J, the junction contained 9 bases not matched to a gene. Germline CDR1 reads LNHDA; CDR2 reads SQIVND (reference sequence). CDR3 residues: CASSGGLATPNEQFF. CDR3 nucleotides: TGTGCCAGTAGTGGGGGACTAGCCACCCCTAATGAGCAGTTCTTC.

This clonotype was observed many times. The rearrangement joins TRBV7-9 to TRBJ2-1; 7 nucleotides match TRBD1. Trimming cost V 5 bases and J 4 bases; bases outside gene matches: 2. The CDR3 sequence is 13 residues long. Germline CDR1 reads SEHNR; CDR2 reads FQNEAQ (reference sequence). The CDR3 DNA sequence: TGTGCCAGCAGCCCGACAGGGTACAATGAGCAGTTCTTC. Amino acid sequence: CASSPTGYNEQFF.

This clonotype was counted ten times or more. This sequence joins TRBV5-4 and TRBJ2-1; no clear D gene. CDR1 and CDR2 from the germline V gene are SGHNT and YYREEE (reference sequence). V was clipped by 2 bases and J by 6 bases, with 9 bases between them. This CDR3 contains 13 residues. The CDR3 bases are TGTGCCAGCAGCTTCCGATATGGCAATGAGCAGTTCTTC. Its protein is CASSFRYGNEQFF.

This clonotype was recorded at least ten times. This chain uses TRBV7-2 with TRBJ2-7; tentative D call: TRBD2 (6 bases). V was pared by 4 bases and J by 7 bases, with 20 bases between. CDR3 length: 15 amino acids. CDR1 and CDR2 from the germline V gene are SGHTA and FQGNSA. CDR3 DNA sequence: TGTGCCAGCAGCTCAAGTGCGCTCGGTGCGGGGGAGCAGTACTTC. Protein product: CASSSSALGAGEQYF.

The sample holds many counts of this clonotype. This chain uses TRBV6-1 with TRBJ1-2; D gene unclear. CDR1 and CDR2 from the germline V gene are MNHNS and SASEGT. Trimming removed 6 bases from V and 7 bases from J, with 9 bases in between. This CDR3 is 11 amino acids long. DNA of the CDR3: TGTGCCAGCAGGGCAAAGAGTGGCTACACCTTC. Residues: CASRAKSGYTF.

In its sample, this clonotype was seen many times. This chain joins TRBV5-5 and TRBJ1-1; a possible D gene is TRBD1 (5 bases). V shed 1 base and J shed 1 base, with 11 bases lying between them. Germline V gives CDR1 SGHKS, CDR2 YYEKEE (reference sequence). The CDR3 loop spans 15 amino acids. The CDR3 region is CASSLSPTENTEAFF. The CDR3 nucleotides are TGTGCCAGCAGCTTGTCCCCGACAGAGAACACTGAAGCTTTCTTT.

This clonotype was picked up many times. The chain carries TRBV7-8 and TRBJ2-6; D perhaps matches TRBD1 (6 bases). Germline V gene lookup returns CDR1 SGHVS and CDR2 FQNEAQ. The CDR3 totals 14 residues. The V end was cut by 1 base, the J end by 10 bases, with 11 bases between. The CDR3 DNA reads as TGTGCCAGCAGCTTAGACAGGGATCGTAACGTCCTGACTTTC. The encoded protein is CASSLDRDRNVLTF.

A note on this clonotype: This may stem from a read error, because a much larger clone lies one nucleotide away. DNA for the CDR3: TGTGCCAGCAGCTTCGTCAGGGCTTTAAACGAGCAGTACTTC. Its protein is CASSFVRALNEQYF. The V gene is TRBV7-2, the J gene TRBJ2-7; weak D call: TRBD1 (5 bases). Trimming took 3 bases from V and 5 from J, leaving 14 bases between them. Germline-derived CDR1 and CDR2 are SGHTA and FQGNSA. CDR3 length: 14 residues.

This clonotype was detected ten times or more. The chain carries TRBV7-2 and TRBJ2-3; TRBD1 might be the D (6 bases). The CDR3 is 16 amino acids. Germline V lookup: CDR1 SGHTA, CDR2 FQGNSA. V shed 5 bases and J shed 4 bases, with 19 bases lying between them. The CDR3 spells CASSISGTRAPDTQYF. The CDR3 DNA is TGTGCCAGCAGCATATCCGGGACACGGGCCCCAGATACGCAGTATTTT.

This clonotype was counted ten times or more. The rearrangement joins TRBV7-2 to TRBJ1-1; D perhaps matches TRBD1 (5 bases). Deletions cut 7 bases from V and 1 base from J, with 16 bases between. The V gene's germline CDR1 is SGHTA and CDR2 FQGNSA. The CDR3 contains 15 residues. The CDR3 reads CASTLRTQGNTEAFF. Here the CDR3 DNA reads TGTGCCAGCACGCTGCGAACTCAGGGGAACACTGAAGCTTTCTTT. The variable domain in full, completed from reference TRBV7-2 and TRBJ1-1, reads GAGVSQSPSNKVTEKGKDVELRCDPISGHTALYWYRQSLGQGLEFLIYFQGNSAPDKSGLPSDRFSAERTGGSVSTLTIQRTQQEDSAVYLCASTLRTQGNTEAFFGQGTRLTVV.

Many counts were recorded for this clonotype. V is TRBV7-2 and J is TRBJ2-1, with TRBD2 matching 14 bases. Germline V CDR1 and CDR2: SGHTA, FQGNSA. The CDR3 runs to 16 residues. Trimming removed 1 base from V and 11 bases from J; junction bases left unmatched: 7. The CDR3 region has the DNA TGTGCCAGCAGCTTAGAACCCCGACTAGCGGGAGGGAAGCAGTTCTTC. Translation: CASSLEPRLAGGKQFF.

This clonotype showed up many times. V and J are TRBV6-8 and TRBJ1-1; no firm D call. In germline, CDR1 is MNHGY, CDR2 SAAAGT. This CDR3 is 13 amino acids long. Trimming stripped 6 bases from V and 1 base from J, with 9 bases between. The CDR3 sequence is CASRVGRNTEAFF. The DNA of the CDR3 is TGTGCCAGCAGAGTCGGGCGGAACACTGAAGCTTTCTTT.

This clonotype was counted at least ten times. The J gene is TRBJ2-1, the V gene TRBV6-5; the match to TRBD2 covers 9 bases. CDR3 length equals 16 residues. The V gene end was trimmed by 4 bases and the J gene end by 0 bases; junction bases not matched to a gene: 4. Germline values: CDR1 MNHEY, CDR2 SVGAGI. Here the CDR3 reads CASSSERGASYNEQFF. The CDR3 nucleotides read TGTGCCAGCAGTTCAGAGCGGGGGGCCTCCTACAATGAGCAGTTCTTC.

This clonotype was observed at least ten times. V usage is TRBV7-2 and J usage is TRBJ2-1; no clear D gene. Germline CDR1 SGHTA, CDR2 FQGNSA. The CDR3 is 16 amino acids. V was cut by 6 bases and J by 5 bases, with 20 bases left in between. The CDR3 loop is CASSPEVSPVHNEQFF. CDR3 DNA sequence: TGTGCCAGCAGTCCAGAAGTAAGTCCGGTCCACAATGAGCAGTTCTTC.

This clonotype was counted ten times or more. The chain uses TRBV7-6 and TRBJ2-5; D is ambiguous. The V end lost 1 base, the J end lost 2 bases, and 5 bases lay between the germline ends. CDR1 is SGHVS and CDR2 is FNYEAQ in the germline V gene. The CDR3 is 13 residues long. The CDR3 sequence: CASSLVLQETQYF. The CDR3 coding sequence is TGTGCCAGCAGCTTAGTGTTACAAGAGACCCAGTACTTC. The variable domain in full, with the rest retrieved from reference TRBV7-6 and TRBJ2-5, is GAGVSQSPRYKVTKRGQDVALRCDPISGHVSLYWYRQALGQGPEFLTYFNYEAQQDKSGLPNDRFSAERPEGSISTLTIQRTEQRDSAMYRCASSLVLQETQYFGPGTRLLVL.

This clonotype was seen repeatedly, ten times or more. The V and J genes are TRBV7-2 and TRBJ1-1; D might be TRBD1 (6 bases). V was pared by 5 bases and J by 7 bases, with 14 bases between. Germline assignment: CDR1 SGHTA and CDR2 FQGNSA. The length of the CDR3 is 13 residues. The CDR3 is CASSVTGFGEAFF. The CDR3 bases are TGTGCCAGCAGCGTCACAGGGTTCGGTGAAGCTTTCTTT.